This T cell receptor beta chain is from a study of T-cell reconstitution after alpha-beta-depleted transplantation in children. The V and J ends lost 1 base and 8 bases respectively, with 15 bases between them. This CDR3 has 15 amino acids. Molecular barcoding with unique molecular identifiers was used for the TCRbeta library. TCRdb reprocessed the PCR reads with MiXCR, giving one entry per CDR3 protein. The top ten hold roughly 6.1% of the sample, which has around 100,000 distinct CDR3 sequences, 4.5% to 7.5% seen once. This clonotype came up many times. This chain links TRBV12-3 or TRBV12-4 with TRBJ2-1; either TRBD1 or TRBD2 may fit D (6 bases each). The receptor was isolated from a female patient between 2 and 15 years old who had a stem cell transplant for Fanconi anemia, so the T cells may come from the graft donor. The source was PBMCs, mostly from graft donor cells, collected 60 days after TCRalphabeta/CD19-depleted stem cell transplant. This CDR3 reads CASSLDREVWHEQFF. The DNA for the CDR3 is TGTGCCAGCAGTTTAGACAGGGAGGTCTGGCATGAGCAGTTCTTC.